These 30 T cell receptor beta chains came from one sample sequenced in a study of blood T cell repertoires in COVID-19. Libraries were prepared by immunoSEQ multiplex PCR; TCRdb keeps only in-frame clonotypes and omits some of them. The data show 90,000 to 100,000 clones, with roughly 72% seen just once and approximately 25% held by the top ten. The sample was peripheral blood. The source of these receptors is a woman in her sixties or seventies in a cohort sampled during active or convalescent COVID-19.

V is TRBV19 and J is TRBJ2-5; D is possibly TRBD1 (5 bases). The V and J ends lost 3 bases and 5 bases respectively, with 13 bases between them. The CDR3 extends over 14 amino acids. Germline V gives CDR1 LNHDA, CDR2 SQIVND (reference sequence). The CDR3 DNA sequence: TGTGCCAGTAGTATCCCAGGGTTCGGGGAGACCCAGTACTTC. This sequence encodes CASSIPGFGETQYF.

V and J are TRBV14 and TRBJ2-3; 9 bases fit TRBD2. CDR1 is SGHDN, CDR2 FVKESK, per germline. CDR3 length equals 16 residues. Trimming removed 3 bases from V and 6 bases from J; junction bases left unmatched: 10. Here the CDR3 reads CASSHSAGGPSDTQYF. The CDR3 DNA reads as TGTGCCAGCAGCCATTCCGCGGGGGGGCCTTCGGATACGCAGTATTTT.

CDR3 sequence (DNA): TGTGCCAGCAGTTTATCGGTCCACCCCCGGGGTGAAAAACTGTTTTTT. As protein: CASSLSVHPRGEKLFF. V is TRBV28 and J is TRBJ1-4; no reliable D call. Deletions cut 1 base from V and 7 bases from J, with 16 bases between. This CDR3 has 16 amino acids. Germline CDR1 MDHEN, CDR2 SYDVKM. Supplemented by reference TRBV28 and TRBJ1-4, the full variable domain reads DVKVTQSSRYLVKRTGEKVFLECVQDMDHENMFWYRQDPGLGLRLIYFSYDVKMKEKGDIPEGYSVSREKKERFSLILESASTNQTSMYLCASSLSVHPRGEKLFFGSGTQLSVL.

The rearrangement links TRBV5-1 to TRBJ2-1; D unclear. The CDR3 extends over 14 amino acids. The germline V gene has CDR1 SGHRS and CDR2 YFSETQ. V dropped 0 bases and J dropped 3 bases, with 7 bases sitting between them. The chain's CDR3 is CASSLAPSYNEQFF. CDR3 DNA sequence: TGCGCCAGCAGCTTGGCCCCTAGCTACAATGAGCAGTTCTTC.

The chain combines TRBV3-1 (or the pseudogene TRBV3-2) with TRBJ1-3, with TRBD1 as a possible D gene (5 bases). Germline CDR1 and CDR2: LGHDT and YNNKEL (reference sequence). The CDR3 has 16 residues. V shed 3 bases and J shed 0 bases, with 12 bases lying between them. CDR3 sequence reads: CASSHTDRPSGNTIYF. DNA for the CDR3: TGTGCCAGCAGCCATACCGACAGACCCTCTGGAAACACCATATATTTT.

Only a few counts were recorded for this clone. V usage is TRBV10-3 and J usage is TRBJ1-1; perhaps TRBD1 as D (6 bases). This CDR3 has 15 residues. Per the germline V gene, CDR1 is ENHRY and CDR2 is SYGVKD. Trimming cost V 3 bases and J 1 base, with 12 bases left between them. The chain's CDR3 is CAISEGRGSNTEAFF. In DNA, the CDR3 is TGTGCCATCAGTGAAGGGAGGGGGTCGAACACTGAAGCTTTCTTT.

This chain links TRBV29-1 with TRBJ2-7; D is perhaps TRBD2 (6 bases). V was pared by 6 bases and J by 6 bases, with 18 bases between. This CDR3 is 13 amino acids long. Per germline, CDR1 SQVTM and CDR2 ANQGSEA. This chain's CDR3 is CSVGWRGDSEQYF. In DNA, the CDR3 is TGCAGCGTCGGATGGCGGGGAGATAGCGAGCAGTACTTC.

This clone has a single count. This chain links TRBV4-3 with TRBJ1-2; no clear D. There are 13 residues in the CDR3. V shed 3 bases and J shed 4 bases, with 9 bases lying between them. Germline V lookup: CDR1 LGHNA, CDR2 YSLEER. The CDR3 region has the DNA TGCGCCAGCAGCCATAAGTCAGGCTATGGCTACACCTTC. This encodes CASSHKSGYGYTF.

The sample holds a few counts of this clone. Other nucleotide sequences in the sample specify the same CDR3. CDR3 protein: CASSFGEWTGGDTGELFF. DNA of the CDR3: TGTGCCAGCAGCTTTGGGGAATGGACTGGGGGGGACACCGGGGAGCTGTTTTTT. The chain employs TRBV11-2 and TRBJ2-2, with 7 bases matching TRBD2. Germline CDR1 is SGHAT and CDR2 is FQNNGV. The trim removed 3 bases at V and 3 bases at J, leaving 13 bases unmatched. The CDR3 is made up of 18 amino acids. The whole variable domain, filled in from reference TRBV11-2 and TRBJ2-2, reads EAGVAQSPRYKIIEKRQSVAFWCNPISGHATLYWYQQILGQGPKLLIQFQNNGVVDDSQLPKDRFSAERLKGVDSTLKIQPAKLEDSAVYLCASSFGEWTGGDTGELFFGEGSRLTVL.

V usage is TRBV6-4 and J usage is TRBJ1-6; 9 bases are a match to TRBD1. Per germline, CDR1 MRHNA and CDR2 SNTAGT. The V segment lost 2 bases and the J segment 7 bases; nucleotides outside the gene matches: 3. The CDR3 runs 15 residues. The DNA of the CDR3 is TGTGCCAGCAGTGACGGACAGGGGTGGAATTCACCCCTCCACTTT. This codes for CASSDGQGWNSPLHF.

The chain is built from TRBV6-2 or TRBV6-3 and TRBJ2-3; 9 nucleotides align to TRBD1. CDR1 is MNHEY and CDR2 is SVGEGT in the germline V gene. This CDR3 is built from 19 residues. V trimming: 4 bases; J trimming: 2 bases; junction bases outside the gene matches: 16. The CDR3 DNA is TGTGCCAGCAGTTTCAACCTACAGGGGGCGCACAGAGACACAGATACGCAGTATTTT. Translating gives CASSFNLQGAHRDTDTQYF.

The V gene is TRBV11-3, the J gene TRBJ2-1, with D possibly being TRBD2 (6 bases). Germline V gene data show CDR1 as SGHNT and CDR2 as YENEEA. The CDR3 is made up of 16 amino acids. V was clipped by 2 bases and J by 0 bases, with 11 bases between them. The CDR3 spells CASSLLGGASYNEQFF. CDR3 nucleotide sequence: TGTGCCAGCAGCTTACTCGGGGGAGCCTCCTACAATGAGCAGTTCTTC.

This rearrangement joins TRBV7-2 to TRBJ2-5; 8 nucleotides agree with TRBD1. Unmatched junction bases numbered 7, after V lost 5 bases and J lost 5 bases. The germline V gene has CDR1 SGHTA and CDR2 FQGNSA. This CDR3 contains 14 residues. In nucleotides, the CDR3 is TGTGCCAGCAGCCGTCCAGGGGGCGGGGAGACCCAGTACTTC. Protein sequence: CASSRPGGGETQYF.

This clone was picked up one time. The V and J genes are TRBV2 and TRBJ1-6, with D possibly matching TRBD1 (6 bases). Germline V gene sequence: CDR1 SNHLY, CDR2 FYNNEI. The CDR3 extends over 15 amino acids. Trimming cost V 1 base and J 10 bases, with 14 bases left between them. The CDR3 nucleotides read TGTGCCAGCAGTGAAGGAGGGGGAGTTCGGTCACCCCTCCACTTT. The encoded protein is CASSEGGGVRSPLHF.

The V and J genes are TRBV7-2 and TRBJ2-3; 8 nucleotides align to TRBD2. Trimming took 3 bases from V and 6 from J; bases not matched to a gene: 14. Germline V gene sequence: CDR1 SGHTA, CDR2 FQGNSA. The CDR3 sequence is 17 residues long. CDR3 sequence (DNA): TGTGCCAGCAGCTTCCCTCTCCGGGGGGGTCCAGCCGATACGCAGTATTTT. Protein sequence: CASSFPLRGGPADTQYF.

This chain joins TRBV3-1 (or the pseudogene TRBV3-2) and TRBJ1-1, with TRBD1 matching over 10 bases. Germline V gives CDR1 LGHDT, CDR2 YNNKEL (reference sequence). The ends lost 5 bases at V and 4 bases at J; junction bases unmatched: 4. The CDR3 contains 14 residues. CDR3 DNA sequence: TGTGCCAGCAGCGGCCGGGACAGGGGCACTGAAGCTTTCTTT. Translation gives CASSGRDRGTEAFF.

The gene calls are TRBV18 and TRBJ2-7, with 12 bases aligning to TRBD1. V dropped 3 bases and J dropped 7; count of bases not matched to a gene: 4. The CDR3 contains 14 residues. Germline CDR1 reads KGHSH; CDR2 reads LQKENI. CDR3 nucleotide sequence: TGTGCCAGCTCACCGGGACAGGGGGCAGGGGAGCAGTACTTC. Protein: CASSPGQGAGEQYF. The full variable domain, rest sourced from reference TRBV18 and TRBJ2-7, is NAGVMQNPRHLVRRRGQEARLRCSPMKGHSHVYWYRQLPEEGLKFMVYLQKENIIDESGMPKERFSAEFPKEGPSILRIQQVVRGDSAAYFCASSPGQGAGEQYFGPGTRLTVT.

The V gene is TRBV6-1, the J gene TRBJ2-4, with a weak D call TRBD2 (5 bases). The CDR3 is 18 amino acids. Looked up from germline, CDR1 is MNHNS and CDR2 is SASEGT. Trimming removed 0 bases at V and 2 bases at J, with 17 bases between. CDR3 bases: TGTGCCAGCAGTGAAGCGTCCGCCGGGATGCAGTCCAAAAACATTCAGTACTTC. This encodes CASSEASAGMQSKNIQYF.

The gene calls are TRBV11-2 and TRBJ2-2, with TRBD1 as a possible D gene (6 bases). There are 16 residues in the CDR3. V was cut by 2 bases and J by 5 bases, with 15 bases left in between. Germline V gene lookup returns CDR1 SGHAT and CDR2 FQNNGV. The CDR3 reads CASSLRIQGKTGELFF. As DNA, the CDR3 is TGTGCCAGCAGCTTACGGATCCAGGGGAAGACCGGGGAGCTGTTTTTT.

This clone was counted at least ten times. The chain combines TRBV18 with TRBJ1-1; a possible D gene is TRBD1 (5 bases). The germline V gene encodes CDR1 KGHSH and CDR2 LQKENI. CDR3 size: 14 residues. V was trimmed by 1 base and J by 3 bases, leaving 9 bases between them. CDR3 sequence (DNA): TGTGCCAGCTCACCACTAGGGGCAGACACTGAAGCTTTCTTT. Residues: CASSPLGADTEAFF.

This clone was recorded only once. V usage is TRBV7-8 and J usage is TRBJ1-1; tentative D call: TRBD1 (5 bases). Germline CDR1 reads SGHVS; CDR2 reads FQNEAQ. This CDR3 is built from 14 residues. Trimming stripped 1 base from V and 1 base from J, with 7 bases between. CDR3 sequence (DNA): TGTGCCAGCAGCTTAGTTCAGGGGAACACTGAAGCTTTCTTT. Amino acid sequence: CASSLVQGNTEAFF.

Only one count was recorded for this clone. This chain links TRBV28 with TRBJ2-7; possibly TRBD1 for D (6 bases). This CDR3 is 15 amino acids long. The germline V gene encodes CDR1 MDHEN and CDR2 SYDVKM. V was shortened by 3 bases and J by 1 base, with 13 bases between the two germline ends. The CDR3 nucleotides read TGTGCCAGCAGTTTTCAGGGGACAAAATCCTACGAGCAGTACTTC. Protein sequence: CASSFQGTKSYEQYF.

This clone has only a few counts. The J gene is TRBJ2-3, the V gene TRBV5-1, with 8 bases lining up with TRBD2. There are 16 residues in the CDR3. V lost 0 bases and J lost 5; bases outside the gene matches: 8. Germline values: CDR1 SGHRS, CDR2 YFSETQ. Written as DNA, the CDR3 is TGCGCCAGCAGCTTGGTGGCTAGCGGGTTACAAGATACGCAGTATTTT. Translation gives CASSLVASGLQDTQYF.

The J gene is TRBJ1-5, the V gene TRBV2, with D unclear. Per germline, CDR1 SNHLY and CDR2 FYNNEI. The CDR3 has 13 residues. Trimming cost V 3 bases and J 0 bases, with 3 bases left between them. As DNA, the CDR3 is TGTGCCAGCAGTGATCATAGCAATCAGCCCCAGCATTTT. As protein: CASSDHSNQPQHF. The variable domain in full, completed from reference TRBV2 and TRBJ1-5, reads EPEVTQTPSHQVTQMGQEVILRCVPISNHLYFYWYRQILGQKVEFLVSFYNNEISEKSEIFDDQFSVERPDGSNFTLKIRSTKLEDSAMYFCASSDHSNQPQHFGDGTRLSIL.

This clone was recorded a few times. The chain joins TRBV28 to TRBJ2-2, with 12 nucleotides matching TRBD2. The germline V gene has CDR1 MDHEN and CDR2 SYDVKM. The CDR3 is made up of 16 amino acids. Germline trimming cut 3 bases from V and 3 bases from J; bases unmatched to any gene: 2. The CDR3 reads CASSFWTSGDTGELFF. The CDR3, as DNA: TGTGCCAGCAGTTTTTGGACTAGCGGGGACACCGGGGAGCTGTTTTTT.

This clone was detected many times. The rearrangement uses TRBV28 and TRBJ1-1; D is possibly TRBD1 (5 bases). The CDR3 contains 14 residues. Germline V gives CDR1 MDHEN, CDR2 SYDVKM. V shed 7 bases and J shed 1 base, with 13 bases lying between them. The CDR3 loop reads CASTPGGANTEAFF. CDR3 DNA: TGTGCCAGCACACCGGGAGGGGCGAACACTGAAGCTTTCTTT.

J is TRBJ2-2 and V is TRBV6-5, with 7 bases lining up with TRBD2. The CDR3 extends over 15 amino acids. Germline V gives CDR1 MNHEY, CDR2 SVGAGI. V lost 0 bases and J lost 6; bases outside the gene matches: 4. This CDR3 reads CASSYSSGAAGELFF. CDR3 sequence (DNA): TGTGCCAGCAGTTACTCGAGCGGGGCTGCCGGGGAGCTGTTTTTT.

This sequence joins TRBV11-2 and TRBJ2-3; 9 bases agree with TRBD2. With 5 bases clipped from V and 5 bases from J, the junction kept 8 bases outside the gene matches. The CDR3 is 15 residues long. The germline gives CDR1 SGHAT, CDR2 FQNNGV. CDR3 coding DNA: TGTGCCAGCAGCCCCAGCGGGGGGTTCCTAGATACGCAGTATTTT. This encodes CASSPSGGFLDTQYF.

This clone was seen only a few times. This sequence joins TRBV9 and TRBJ1-6; D uncertain. CDR3 length equals 17 residues. Germline lookup yields CDR1 SGDLS and CDR2 YYNGEE. The germline V and J ends were trimmed by 0 bases and 7 bases, with 17 bases remaining between them. CDR3: CASSVDDPGGPNSPLHF. As DNA, the CDR3 is TGTGCCAGCAGCGTAGACGACCCCGGCGGCCCCAATTCACCCCTCCACTTT.

The chain couples TRBV24-1 to TRBJ2-6; no reliable D call. V was shortened by 6 bases and J by 0 bases, with 17 bases between the two germline ends. The CDR3 has 18 residues. CDR1 and CDR2 from the germline V gene are KGHDR and SFDVKD. The CDR3 sequence is CATSPSGPTYSGANVLTF. Written as DNA, the CDR3 is TGTGCCACCAGTCCCAGTGGGCCCACCTACTCTGGGGCCAACGTCCTGACTTTC.